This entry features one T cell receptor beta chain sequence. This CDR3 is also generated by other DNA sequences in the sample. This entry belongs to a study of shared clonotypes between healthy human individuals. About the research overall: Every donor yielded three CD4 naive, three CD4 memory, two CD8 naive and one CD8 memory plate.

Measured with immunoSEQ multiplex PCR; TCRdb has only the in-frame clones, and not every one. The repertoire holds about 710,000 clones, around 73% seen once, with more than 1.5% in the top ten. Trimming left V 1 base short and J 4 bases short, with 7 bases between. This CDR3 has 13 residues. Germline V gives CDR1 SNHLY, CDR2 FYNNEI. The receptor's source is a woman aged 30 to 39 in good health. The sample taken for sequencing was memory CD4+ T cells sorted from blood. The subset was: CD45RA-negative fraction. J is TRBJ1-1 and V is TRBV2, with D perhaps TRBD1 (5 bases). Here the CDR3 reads CASSEGGGTEAFF. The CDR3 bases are TGTGCCAGCAGTGAAGGGGGGGGCACTGAAGCTTTCTTT.